These 30 T cell receptor beta chains were all obtained from the same sample, sequenced in a study of a mutant IDH1 vaccine in newly diagnosed glioma. These TCRs are of unknown antigen specificity. Time point of the sample: week 47, end of study. Each dose of the vaccine consisted of 300 ug of mutant IDH1 20-mer peptide, with topical imiquimod. The repertoire was sequenced with immunoSEQ multiplex PCR; TCRdb's copy has only in-frame clones and lacks some. The table has around 100,000 clones, roughly 86% seen once. The sequencing used PBMCs, collected from a glioma patient whose treatment included an IDH1 peptide vaccine. Source of these receptors: a woman aged 45-59 years with glioma.

V and J are TRBV7-8 and TRBJ2-7; D tentatively fits TRBD1 or TRBD2 (5 bases each). The CDR3 consists of 17 residues. With 5 bases removed from V and 5 bases from J, the gap between germline ends came to 25 bases. In germline, CDR1 is SGHVS, CDR2 FQNEAQ. CDR3 nucleotide sequence: TGTGCCAGCAGCAACGCCCCGGCAGGGCGGGTGGCCCACGAGCAGTACTTC. It codes for CASSNAPAGRVAHEQYF.

The chain has TRBV11-2 and TRBJ1-1, with D hard to call. V gave up 5 bases and J gave up 1 base, with 11 bases separating them. CDR1 is SGHAT, CDR2 FQNNGV, per germline. This CDR3 is 14 amino acids long. The CDR3: CASSLGWENTEAFF. CDR3 bases: TGTGCCAGCAGCCTAGGGTGGGAGAACACTGAAGCTTTCTTT.

This chain joins TRBV4-1 and TRBJ1-4; 8 bases fit TRBD1. Germline values: CDR1 MGHRA, CDR2 YSYEKL. Losses at the gene ends were 3 bases for V and 12 bases for J; bases not matched to a gene: 6. The CDR3 extends over 13 amino acids. This CDR3 is CASSHAGGRELFF. In DNA, the CDR3 is TGCGCCAGCAGCCATGCAGGGGGCAGGGAACTGTTTTTT.

The chain combines TRBV11-3 with TRBJ2-2, with TRBD2 matching 11 bases. CDR1 is SGHNT, CDR2 YENEEA, per germline. The CDR3 sequence is 15 residues long. Germline trimming cut 7 bases from V and 2 bases from J; bases unmatched to any gene: 3. Here the CDR3 DNA reads TGTGCCAGCACCCTAGCGGGAGGTAACACCGGGGAGCTGTTTTTT. Translated, it gives CASTLAGGNTGELFF.

The rearrangement joins TRBV28 to TRBJ2-7; D remains ambiguous. The germline V gene has CDR1 MDHEN and CDR2 SYDVKM. Trimming took off 0 bases at V and 6 bases at J, with 3 bases between the two ends. The CDR3 runs to 11 residues. CDR3 in DNA: TGTGCCAGCAGTTTATGGGGCGAGCAGTACTTC. Translated: CASSLWGEQYF. Full variable domain (missing parts from reference TRBV28 and TRBJ2-7): DVKVTQSSRYLVKRTGEKVFLECVQDMDHENMFWYRQDPGLGLRLIYFSYDVKMKEKGDIPEGYSVSREKKERFSLILESASTNQTSMYLCASSLWGEQYFGPGTRLTVT.

This chain links TRBV12-5 with TRBJ2-1; 11 positions agree with TRBD2. The CDR3 consists of 15 residues. The trim removed 7 bases at V and 7 bases at J, leaving 9 bases unmatched. Germline values: CDR1 LGHNT, CDR2 FRNRAP. The CDR3 here is CASAPGLAVRNEQFF. DNA of the CDR3: TGTGCTAGTGCCCCGGGACTAGCGGTTAGGAATGAGCAGTTCTTC.

The gene calls are TRBV5-1 and TRBJ2-7; 8 bases align to TRBD1. In germline, CDR1 is SGHRS, CDR2 YFSETQ. The junction had 6 bases not matched to a gene; V was cut back by 4 bases and J by 3 bases. CDR3 length equals 14 residues. The CDR3 bases are TGCGCCAGCAGCCCCTTGGACAGGGACTACGAGCAGTACTTC. Its translation is CASSPLDRDYEQYF.

This clone has just one count. The rearrangement joins TRBV6-1 to TRBJ2-7; 9 bases match TRBD1. Germline CDR1 reads MNHNS; CDR2 reads SASEGT. The CDR3 has 15 amino acids. Trimming took 0 bases from V and 2 from J; bases not matched to a gene: 2. CDR3 DNA: TGTGCCAGCAGTGAAGCAGGGACAGGGCCCTACGAGCAGTACTTC. It translates to CASSEAGTGPYEQYF.

About this clone: At the DNA level, this CDR3 is encoded by other sequences in the same sample as well. This rearrangement joins TRBV5-1 to TRBJ2-7, with 9 nucleotides matching TRBD1. V shed 4 bases and J 2 bases; nucleotides not matched to a gene: 4. CDR3 length: 14 amino acids. The V gene's germline CDR1 is SGHRS and CDR2 YFSETQ. CDR3 protein: CASSAGQGPYEQYF. DNA for the CDR3: TGCGCCAGCAGCGCGGGACAGGGACCCTACGAGCAGTACTTC.

The rearrangement links TRBV29-1 to TRBJ2-7; D gene uncertain. This CDR3 contains 13 residues. Germline-derived CDR1 and CDR2 are SQVTM and ANQGSEA. V was cut by 6 bases and J by 0 bases, with 12 bases left in between. In DNA, the CDR3 is TGCAGCGTGAAGAAACCGAGCTCCTACGAGCAGTACTTC. It specifies CSVKKPSSYEQYF.

The rearrangement uses TRBV10-2 and TRBJ2-1; the match to TRBD2 covers 7 bases. The V and J ends lost 8 bases and 0 bases, in that order; junction bases with no gene match: 7. CDR3 length equals 15 residues. The germline gives CDR1 WSHSY, CDR2 SAAADI. The CDR3 sequence: CASGDERGSYNEQFF. For the CDR3, the DNA is TGCGCCAGCGGGGACGAGCGGGGCTCCTACAATGAGCAGTTCTTC.

This clone was recorded only once. The CDR3 DNA follows: TGTGCCAGCAGTTTGTTAGGAGAAAACATTCAGTACTTC. Amino acids: CASSLLGENIQYF. The genes are TRBV28 and TRBJ2-4; D is uncertain. Germline CDR1 MDHEN, CDR2 SYDVKM. The CDR3 covers 13 residues. V was trimmed by 3 bases and J by 5 bases, leaving 8 bases between them.

The chain links TRBV9 to TRBJ2-7, with 9 bases identical to TRBD1. CDR1 SGDLS and CDR2 YYNGEE come from the germline V gene. V dropped 4 bases and J dropped 2; count of bases not matched to a gene: 4. CDR3 size: 14 residues. The CDR3: CASSTGQGTYEQYF. The CDR3 nucleotides read TGTGCCAGCAGCACCGGACAGGGGACCTACGAGCAGTACTTC. The whole variable domain, filled in from reference TRBV9 and TRBJ2-7, reads DSGVTQTPKHLITATGQRVTLRCSPRSGDLSVYWYQQSLDQGLQFLIQYYNGEERAKGNILERFSAQQFPDLHSELNLSSLELGDSALYFCASSTGQGTYEQYFGPGTRLTVT.

The V call is TRBV6-6, the J call TRBJ2-7; the D gene is possibly TRBD2 (5 bases). Trimming cost V 2 bases and J 1 base, with 12 bases left between them. CDR1 is MNHNY, CDR2 SVGAGI, per germline (reference sequence). This CDR3 has 15 amino acids. CDR3 region: CASSYGTRTSYEQYF. CDR3 nucleotide sequence: TGTGCCAGCAGTTACGGCACACGGACTTCCTACGAGCAGTACTTC.

V is TRBV6-1 and J is TRBJ1-2; TRBD1 matches at 7 bases. Per germline, CDR1 MNHNS and CDR2 SASEGT. This CDR3 region has 15 residues. V trimming: 4 bases; J trimming: 4 bases; junction bases outside the gene matches: 9. The CDR3 coding sequence is TGTGCCAGCAGTGTCGGGGCGGCAGGGGGCTATGGCTACACCTTC. This codes for CASSVGAAGGYGYTF.

V is TRBV10-3 and J is TRBJ2-5, with D possibly being TRBD2 (6 bases). CDR3 length equals 14 residues. The germline CDR1 and CDR2 sequences are ENHRY and SYGVKD. The V end lost 4 bases, the J end lost 5 bases, and 14 bases lay between the germline ends. Written as DNA, the CDR3 is TGTGCCATCAGTGGTGGGGTTGGGAGGGAGACCCAGTACTTC. Translating it yields CAISGGVGRETQYF.

The chain uses TRBV7-3 and TRBJ2-3, with TRBD2 matching over 7 bases. Germline CDR1 SGHTA, CDR2 FQGTGA. The CDR3 is 18 residues long. After removal of 1 base from V and 5 bases from J, the junction contained 15 bases not matched to a gene. DNA for the CDR3: TGTGCCAGCAGCTTAAACGGGGCTTTGGGGGAGGGAAGAGATACGCAGTATTTT. The encoded protein is CASSLNGALGEGRDTQYF.

The chain carries TRBV27 and TRBJ2-1; D remains ambiguous. V was clipped by 3 bases and J by 7 bases, with 7 bases between them. Germline values: CDR1 MNHEY, CDR2 SMNVEV (reference sequence). CDR3 size: 12 residues. The CDR3 DNA follows: TGTGCCAGCAGTTTTCCCGGAAATGAGCAGTTCTTC. Protein sequence: CASSFPGNEQFF.

V usage is TRBV6-5 and J usage is TRBJ1-1, with D possibly matching TRBD1 (6 bases). V lost 0 bases and J 4 bases, leaving 9 bases between the germline ends. The CDR3 totals 14 residues. Per the germline V gene, CDR1 is MNHEY and CDR2 is SVGAGI. In DNA, the CDR3 is TGTGCCAGCAGTTACTCGAAAGGGGGCACTGAAGCTTTCTTT. It specifies CASSYSKGGTEAFF.

The genes are TRBV7-3 and TRBJ2-2; 12 positions match TRBD2. The CDR3 sequence is 17 residues long. The ends lost 5 bases at V and 2 bases at J; junction bases unmatched: 6. CDR1 SGHTA and CDR2 FQGTGA come from the germline V gene. The CDR3 is CASSLTSGSINTGELFF. The CDR3 DNA follows: TGTGCCAGCAGCCTGACTAGCGGGAGTATCAACACCGGGGAGCTGTTTTTT. The whole variable domain, remainder taken from reference TRBV7-3 and TRBJ2-2, is GAGVSQTPSNKVTEKGKYVELRCDPISGHTALYWYRQSLGQGPEFLIYFQGTGAADDSGLPNDRFFAVRPEGSVSTLKIQRTERGDSAVYLCASSLTSGSINTGELFFGEGSRLTVL.

This clone turned up a few times. The genes are TRBV19 and TRBJ2-1, with 9 bases fitting TRBD2. The CDR3 contains 18 residues. V shed 6 bases and J 5 bases; nucleotides not matched to a gene: 17. Looked up from germline, CDR1 is LNHDA and CDR2 is SQIVND (reference sequence). CDR3 sequence: CASRLEGLALGPNNEQFF. CDR3 DNA sequence: TGTGCCAGTAGATTAGAGGGACTAGCATTGGGCCCTAACAATGAGCAGTTCTTC.

This sequence joins TRBV27 and TRBJ2-6, with D tentatively TRBD1 (6 bases). V lost 7 bases to trimming and J lost 3 bases, with 19 bases between them. This CDR3 region has 17 residues. The germline CDR1 and CDR2 sequences are MNHEY and SMNVEV (reference sequence). In nucleotides, the CDR3 is TGTGCCAGCACTACAGGGAATCTAATCTTTGGGGCCAACGTCCTGACTTTC. This codes for CASTTGNLIFGANVLTF.

The J gene is TRBJ2-7, the V gene TRBV15; tentative D call: TRBD2 (5 bases). CDR1 and CDR2 from the germline V gene are LNHNV and YYDKDF (reference sequence). V shed 0 bases and J shed 2 bases, with 11 bases lying between them. CDR3 size: 15 residues. CDR3 sequence (DNA): TGTGCCACCAGCAGAGAGAGAGGGCTTACCTACGAGCAGTACTTC. Translating it yields CATSRERGLTYEQYF.

The chain links TRBV11-2 to TRBJ2-1, with TRBD2 matching over 10 bases. The CDR3 is 18 amino acids. V was pared by 4 bases and J by 4 bases, with 13 bases of the junction left unmatched. CDR1 and CDR2 from the germline V gene are SGHAT and FQNNGV. CDR3 nucleotide sequence: TGTGCCAGCAGCTCCACTGGGGTCCTAGCGGGAGCGTACAATGAGCAGTTCTTC. Translating it yields CASSSTGVLAGAYNEQFF.

The chain links TRBV10-3 to TRBJ1-2; a weak D match, TRBD1 (6 bases). The CDR3 loop spans 13 amino acids. CDR1 is ENHRY and CDR2 is SYGVKD in the germline V gene. V was clipped by 3 bases and J by 5 bases, with 10 bases between them. The DNA for the CDR3 is TGTGCCATCAGTGATCGGGACAAGTATGGCTACACCTTC. Encoded protein: CAISDRDKYGYTF.

The chain combines TRBV4-1 with TRBJ1-5, with D unresolved. Germline loops: CDR1 MGHRA, CDR2 YSYEKL. Deletions cut 1 base from V and 4 bases from J, with 11 bases between. The CDR3 is 15 residues long. The CDR3 sequence is CASSQGRYYNQPQHF. The CDR3 bases are TGCGCCAGCAGCCAAGGGCGGTATTATAATCAGCCCCAGCATTTT.

The chain links TRBV19 to TRBJ1-2; the D is unclear. The CDR3 loop spans 13 amino acids. Trimming removed 4 bases at V and 0 bases at J, with 6 bases between. From germline, CDR1 is LNHDA and CDR2 SQIVND (reference sequence). CDR3 nucleotides: TGTGCCAGTAGTACAAAGACTAACTATGGCTACACCTTC. Translating it yields CASSTKTNYGYTF. Full variable domain (remainder filled in from reference TRBV19 and TRBJ1-2): DGGITQSPKYLFRKEGQNVTLSCEQNLNHDAMYWYRQDPGQGLRLIYYSQIVNDFQKGDIAEGYSVSREKKESFPLTVTSAQKNPTAFYLCASSTKTNYGYTFGSGTRLTVV.

This chain connects TRBV6-5 to TRBJ2-2, with 13 bases identical to TRBD2. The CDR3 covers 15 residues. The junction had 4 bases not matched to a gene; V was cut back by 6 bases and J by 6 bases. The V gene's germline CDR1 is MNHEY and CDR2 SVGAGI. The DNA for the CDR3 is TGTGCCAGCAGCCTTGGACTAGCGGGAGCCGGGGAGCTGTTTTTT. Translation gives CASSLGLAGAGELFF.

This clone has only one observation. The chain employs TRBV27 and TRBJ1-4; D not certain. The CDR3 spans 15 residues. Trimming pared 0 bases from V and 5 bases from J, leaving 10 bases between. CDR1 MNHEY and CDR2 SMNVEV come from the germline V gene (reference sequence). Here the CDR3 DNA reads TGTGCCAGCAGTTTATCGTTCAGGATCAATGAAAAACTGTTTTTT. Protein: CASSLSFRINEKLFF.

The chain links TRBV12-5 to TRBJ2-1, with 8 bases aligning to TRBD1. In germline, CDR1 is LGHNT, CDR2 FRNRAP. The J segment lost 6 bases and the V segment lost 5 bases, leaving 9 bases of the junction unmatched. The CDR3 runs to 15 residues. The CDR3: CASGPSVQGGNEQFF. The CDR3 coding sequence is TGTGCTAGTGGTCCTAGTGTACAGGGGGGCAATGAGCAGTTCTTC.